What follows are 17 T cell receptor beta chains derived from one specimen sequenced in a study of Graves' ophthalmopathy and Graves' hyperthyroidism. RNA served as the template for amplifying TCR beta CDR3 regions. First-round RT-PCR used HTBI primers; second-round multiplex PCR followed. TCRdb recomputed calls from the multiplex PCR reads with MiXCR, one row per CDR3 protein. The profile shows about 1.2 million distinct CDR3 sequences, about 35% of them singletons. The source material was peripheral blood or thyroid tissue (not recorded which). These receptors all stem from an adult man with Graves' hyperthyroidism.

On this clonotype itself: The germline gene is not matched at one end of the junction; a read error may be the cause. The chain employs TRBV10-3 and TRBJ2-7; tentative D call: TRBD1 (6 bases). The CDR3 has 16 residues. Per the germline V gene, CDR1 is ENHRY and CDR2 is SYGVKD. The chain's CDR3 is CASSYSGLQGRYEQYF. The CDR3 DNA reads as TGTGCCAGCAGTTACTCAGGGCTACAGGGAAGGTACGAGCAGTACTTC.

Remarks on this clonotype: This may be a read error: a much more frequent sequence differs by one nucleotide. The chain is built from TRBV20-1 and TRBJ1-6; D uncertain. Between the trimmed V and J ends, which lost 8 bases and 7 bases, there was a span of 18 bases. CDR3 length: 14 residues. CDR1 and CDR2 (germline): DFQATT, SNEGSKA (reference sequence). CDR3 sequence (DNA): TGCAGTACTACCGACACCAGTAAGAATTCACCCCTCCACTTT. Protein sequence: CSTTDTSKNSPLHF.

Only one count was recorded for this clonotype. A much larger clone sits a single nucleotide away, making a read error possible. The rearrangement uses TRBV12-3 or TRBV12-4 and TRBJ1-3; D gene ambiguous. The CDR3 runs 15 residues. V gave up 11 bases and J gave up 0 bases, with 17 bases separating them. This chain's CDR3 is CAGTLAPGSGNTIYF. For the CDR3, the DNA is TGTGCCGGCACCCTTGCCCCAGGCTCTGGAAACACCATATATTTT.

This clonotype was picked up many times. The chain recombines TRBV7-9 with TRBJ1-6, with 7 positions matching TRBD1. Germline CDR1 SEHNR, CDR2 FQNEAQ (reference sequence). This CDR3 has 14 residues. Germline trimming cut 3 bases from V and 8 bases from J; bases unmatched to any gene: 4. The chain's CDR3 is CASSFRDSYSPLHF. As DNA, the CDR3 is TGTGCCAGCAGCTTCCGGGACAGTTATTCACCCCTCCACTTT.

The DNA of the CDR3 is TGTGCCATCAGTTTCGAGGGGGGATCGAACACCGGGGAGCTGTTTTTT. Amino acids: CAISFEGGSNTGELFF. This chain connects TRBV10-3 to TRBJ2-2; D tentatively fits TRBD1 or TRBD2 (6 bases each). Germline V gene sequence: CDR1 ENHRY, CDR2 SYGVKD. The CDR3 runs 16 residues. V lost 5 bases and J lost 0, with 13 bases in between.

CDR3 DNA sequence: TGTGCCACCAGTGATCGATCCGGGACAAGGGGCTACAATGAGCAGTACTTC. Amino acid sequence: CATSDRSGTRGYNEQYF. The chain combines TRBV24-1 with TRBJ2-7; the D gene is possibly TRBD1 (6 bases). This CDR3 contains 17 residues. The ends were cut back, 3 bases at V and 7 bases at J, with 24 bases in the middle. Germline V gene lookup returns CDR1 KGHDR and CDR2 SFDVKD.

There are a few counts of this clonotype. The chain carries TRBV9 and TRBJ2-7; D might be TRBD1 or TRBD2, each matching 5 bases. The CDR3 has 14 residues. In germline, CDR1 is SGDLS, CDR2 YYNGEE. Trimming stripped 3 bases from V and 3 bases from J, with 13 bases between. The CDR3 DNA is TGTGCCAGCAGCGCCTCCGGGACGGACTACGAGCAGTACTTC. Encoded protein: CASSASGTDYEQYF. The complete variable domain, with remaining parts taken from reference TRBV9 and TRBJ2-7, reads DSGVTQTPKHLITATGQRVTLRCSPRSGDLSVYWYQQSLDQGLQFLIQYYNGEERAKGNILERFSAQQFPDLHSELNLSSLELGDSALYFCASSASGTDYEQYFGPGTRLTVT.

This clonotype was seen many times. The V gene is TRBV7-6, the J gene TRBJ1-1; tentatively, D is TRBD1 (6 bases). This CDR3 comprises 13 residues. Germline assignment: CDR1 SGHVS and CDR2 FNYEAQ. Trimming cost V 5 bases and J 6 bases, with 13 bases left between them. CDR3 in amino acids: CASSDRTVSEAFF. CDR3 coding DNA: TGTGCCAGCAGCGACCGGACAGTCTCTGAAGCTTTCTTT.

The genes are TRBV29-1 and TRBJ1-1, with 10 bases fitting TRBD1. Germline CDR1 reads SQVTM; CDR2 reads ANQGSEA. Germline trimming cut 7 bases from V and 0 bases from J; bases unmatched to any gene: 11. The CDR3 consists of 16 residues. The CDR3 DNA follows: TGCAGCGCGTTCGGGAGGGACAGGGGAATGAACACTGAAGCTTTCTTT. This codes for CSAFGRDRGMNTEAFF.

Of note for this clonotype: One base away lies a much larger clone, so this may be a sequencing read error. The genes are TRBV2 and TRBJ2-6; the D gene is possibly TRBD1 (5 bases). Germline V gene data show CDR1 as SNHLY and CDR2 as FYNNEI. There are 14 residues in the CDR3. CDR3 in DNA: TGTGCCAGCAGCGGAAAGGCTGGGGCCAACGTCCCGACTTTC. It translates to CASSGKAGANVPTF.

The chain employs TRBV20-1 and TRBJ2-2, with 8 bases fitting TRBD1. The V gene end was trimmed by 2 bases and the J gene end by 3 bases; junction bases not matched to a gene: 8. The CDR3 runs to 16 residues. CDR1 and CDR2 (germline): DFQATT, SNEGSKA (reference sequence). CDR3 protein: CSARSLTGADTGELFF. The CDR3 bases are TGCAGTGCTAGATCCTTGACAGGGGCGGACACCGGGGAGCTGTTTTTT.

This clonotype was detected once. V is TRBV25-1 and J is TRBJ1-4; 7 nucleotides align to TRBD1. V shed 5 bases and J 8 bases; nucleotides not matched to a gene: 11. The CDR3 is made up of 15 amino acids. Germline lookup yields CDR1 MGHDK and CDR2 SYGVNS. This CDR3 reads CASSTKGAGEEKLFF. DNA for the CDR3: TGTGCCAGCAGTACCAAGGGGGCTGGGGAAGAAAAACTGTTTTTT.

A word on this clonotype: Lacking the conserved final phenylalanine or tryptophan, this CDR3 likely reflects a read error. The rearrangement uses TRBV7-2 and TRBJ1-1, with D possibly TRBD1 on 5 matching bases. Germline V gene sequence: CDR1 SGHTA, CDR2 FQGNSA. The CDR3 length is 15 residues. Trimming cost V 1 base and J 6 bases, with 15 bases left between them. The CDR3 loop reads CASSLGARGAAEAFL. The DNA for the CDR3 is TGTGCCAGCAGCTTAGGCGCCCGCGGGGCTGCTGAAGCTTTCCTT.

This clonotype was counted between two and nine times. The chain uses TRBV19 and TRBJ2-2; D may correspond to TRBD1 or TRBD2 (6 bases each). This CDR3 has 14 residues. CDR1 and CDR2 from the germline V gene are LNHDA and SQIVND (reference sequence). The V end lost 7 bases, the J end lost 6 bases, and 15 bases lay between the germline ends. The CDR3 bases are TGTGCCAGTACCGACCGAGGGGGGTCCGGGGAGCTGTTTTTT. Protein sequence: CASTDRGGSGELFF.

This clonotype was picked up many times. The chain couples TRBV12-3 or TRBV12-4 to TRBJ1-2, with D possibly TRBD1 on 6 matching bases. Trimming removed 6 bases at V and 6 bases at J, with 14 bases between. This CDR3 has 13 amino acids. CDR3 loop: CASSHGTLDGYTF. CDR3 DNA: TGTGCCAGCAGCCACGGGACACTGGATGGCTACACCTTC.

This chain uses TRBV5-1 with TRBJ2-7; tentatively, D is TRBD1 (5 bases). Trimming left V 2 bases short and J 6 bases short, with 12 bases between. Germline assignment: CDR1 SGHRS and CDR2 YFSETQ. The CDR3 runs 13 residues. In nucleotides, the CDR3 is TGCGCCAGCAGCTTCTCCAGGGATGGCGAGCAGTACTTC. Protein sequence: CASSFSRDGEQYF. The whole variable domain, filled in from reference TRBV5-1 and TRBJ2-7, reads KAGVTQTPRYLIKTRGQQVTLSCSPISGHRSVSWYQQTPGQGLQFLFEYFSETQRNKGNFPGRFSGRQFSNSRSEMNVSTLELGDSALYLCASSFSRDGEQYFGPGTRLTVT.

A note on this clonotype: At one end, the junction sequence differs from germline, possibly due to a read error. The rearrangement joins TRBV5-1 to TRBJ1-1, with 12 bases fitting TRBD1. The CDR3 is 15 residues long. CDR1 and CDR2 (germline): SGHRS, YFSETQ. CDR3 nucleotides: TGTGCCAGCAGCGTCGCCGGGACAGGGGGCCGCGAAGCTTTCTTT. It yields the protein CASSVAGTGGREAFF.